The entry that follows covers one T cell receptor beta chain sequence. The antigen remains undetermined. Method: immunoSEQ multiplex PCR; TCRdb's copy keeps in-frame clones and lacks some. The sample shows more than 300,000 clones, around 88% of them seen only once. This specimen belongs to a study of Ad26.COV2.S vaccination and SARS-CoV-2 variants. Study overall: Into the muscle, Ad26.COV2.S was dosed once or twice, 56 days apart. Study-wide results and caveats: Researchers reported similar non-spike TCR breadth in vaccine and placebo recipients.

Documented treatment: some 20 received Ad26.COV2.S at low or high dose, single or two shots; five or six received placebo; per-sample allocation not given. Sampling happened 63 days after the first vaccine or placebo injection. Adults aged 18-55 years in Boston included the donor. Wuhan-strain spike was delivered by a replication-incompetent Ad26 vector. V trimming: 4 bases; J trimming: 13 bases; junction bases outside the gene matches: 8. The CDR3 has 13 amino acids. Germline loops: CDR1 MNHEY, CDR2 SVGAGI. This material consisted of peripheral blood, taken in a trial of Ad26.COV2.S vaccine versus placebo. This clonotype was obtained from a person between 18 and 65 years old who received the Ad26.COV2.S COVID-19 vaccine or a placebo. The chain carries TRBV6-5 and TRBJ1-2, with 11 bases fitting TRBD1. DNA of the CDR3: TGTGCCAGCAGTTCACGGACAGGGGGCCCTGCCACCTTC. Encoded protein: CASSSRTGGPATF.